The rows below give T cell receptor beta chains drawn from one sample of a study of T cell responses to AZD1222 COVID-19 vaccine. Sequencing used immunoSEQ multiplex PCR; TCRdb keeps in-frame clones, though not all of them. The data show around 94,000 clones, with more than 70% seen just once and 15% to 20% held by the top ten. This specimen was peripheral blood, taken on day 0 of AZD1222 vaccination. All receptors come from an adult in good health. The CDR3 runs from the conserved cysteine through the conserved F or W. The D gene is left open where the match is weak. Clone size is not always given. Where it is, it says once, few, many or a class for expanded clones.

clone size	D gene	V gene	J gene	CDR3 protein	CDR3 DNA
.	.	TRBV4-2	TRBJ1-2	CASSPYGEFYGYTF	TGTGCCAGCAGCCCGTACGGGGAGTTTTATGGCTACACCTTC
.	.	TRBV14	TRBJ2-1	CASSLYRGSSYNEQFF	TGTGCCAGCAGCCTGTACCGTGGGAGCTCCTACAATGAGCAGTTCTTC
.	.	TRBV19	TRBJ1-6	CASTSGGSSYNSPLHF	TGTGCCAGTACCTCGGGGGGGAGCTCCTATAATTCACCCCTCCACTTT
.	.	TRBV4-3	TRBJ1-2	CASSQEGSTNYGYTF	TGCGCCAGCAGCCAAGAGGGCAGTACTAACTATGGCTACACCTTC
.	.	TRBV7-9	TRBJ1-1	CASSLEGLNTEAFF	TGTGCCAGCAGCTTAGAAGGGTTGAACACTGAAGCTTTCTTT
few	.	TRBV19	TRBJ1-4	CASSPGLKATNEKLFF	TGTGCCAGTAGCCCCGGCCTCAAGGCAACTAATGAAAAACTGTTTTTT
.	TRBD2	TRBV5-4	TRBJ2-3	CASSLRASGSADTQYF	TGTGCCAGCAGCTTGAGGGCTAGCGGGAGTGCAGATACGCAGTATTTT
few	TRBD1	TRBV29-1	TRBJ1-1	CSVFTGQGGAFF	TGCAGCGTTTTCACGGGACAGGGAGGAGCTTTCTTT
.	.	TRBV2	TRBJ1-5	CASTWDTNQPQHF	TGTGCCAGCACGTGGGACACAAATCAGCCCCAGCATTTT
.	.	TRBV3-1/TRBV3-2	TRBJ2-4	CASSHTALNIQYF	TGTGCCAGCAGCCACACAGCCCTAAACATTCAGTACTTC
.	.	TRBV23-1	TRBJ1-1	CASSQSGHLNTEAFF	TGCGCCAGCAGTCAAAGCGGACACTTGAACACTGAAGCTTTCTTT
.	.	TRBV18	TRBJ1-1	CASSPPRVGNTEAFF	TGTGCCAGCTCACCACCCAGGGTCGGGAACACTGAAGCTTTCTTT
.	.	TRBV5-4	TRBJ1-3	CASSLGVSGNTIYF	TGTGCCAGCAGCTTGGGTGTGTCAGGAAACACCATATATTTT
.	.	TRBV19	TRBJ2-1	CASSMARGNEQFF	TGTGCCAGTAGTATGGCCAGGGGCAATGAGCAGTTCTTC
.	.	TRBV9	TRBJ2-7	CASSATSDHAYEQYF	TGTGCCAGCAGCGCCACTTCGGACCATGCCTACGAGCAGTACTTC
.	.	TRBV28	TRBJ1-1	CASSLRYMNTEAFF	TGTGCCAGCAGTTTAAGGTACATGAACACTGAAGCTTTCTTT
.	.	TRBV7-8	TRBJ1-2	CASSIGIYGYTF	TGTGCCAGCAGCATAGGAATCTATGGCTACACCTTC
.	TRBD2	TRBV6-2/TRBV6-3	TRBJ2-1	CASSYLQTSGGQRAYNEQFF	TGTGCCAGCAGTTACTTACAGACTAGCGGGGGGCAACGCGCCTACAATGAGCAGTTCTTC
.	.	TRBV7-2	TRBJ1-6	CASSEGGNSPLHF	TGTGCCAGCTCCGAGGGGGGCAATTCACCCCTCCACTTT
.	.	TRBV4-3	TRBJ2-1	CASSQDFGSPYNEQFF	TGCGCCAGCAGCCAAGATTTTGGTAGCCCCTACAATGAGCAGTTCTTC
.	.	TRBV21-1	TRBJ1-3	CASSKVGPKTGAGNTIYF	TGTGCCAGCAGCAAAGTAGGGCCTAAGACAGGGGCTGGAAACACCATATATTTT
.	TRBD1	TRBV9	TRBJ1-5	CASSVTGGGNQPQHF	TGTGCCAGCAGCGTGACAGGGGGCGGCAATCAGCCCCAGCATTTT
.	TRBD1	TRBV7-2	TRBJ1-4	CASSYRQGRNEKLFF	TGTGCCAGCAGCTATCGACAGGGCCGAAATGAAAAACTGTTTTTT
.	.	TRBV27	TRBJ2-4	CASSSRTGKEAKNIQYF	TGTGCCAGCAGTTCGCGAACAGGGAAGGAAGCCAAAAACATTCAGTACTTC
few	.	TRBV28	TRBJ2-7	CASSLRQAKQYF	TGTGCCAGCAGTCTCCGACAGGCAAAGCAGTACTTC
.	.	TRBV24-1	TRBJ2-3	CATSRRGSSTDTQYF	TGTGCCACCAGCCGCCGCGGCTCTAGCACAGATACGCAGTATTTT
.	TRBD1	TRBV18	TRBJ1-4	CASSPGLTGIEKLFF	TGTGCCAGCTCACCGGGCTTGACAGGGATTGAAAAACTGTTTTTT
once	TRBD1	TRBV6-6	TRBJ2-3	CASREGQGPDTQYF	TGTGCCAGCAGAGAGGGACAGGGTCCAGATACGCAGTATTTT
.	.	TRBV11-3	TRBJ2-3	CASSLSDGTDTQYF	TGTGCCAGCAGCTTGAGCGACGGCACAGATACGCAGTATTTT
.	.	TRBV5-1	TRBJ2-7	CASRSGILSDYEQYF	TGCGCCAGCAGATCGGGCATTCTCTCTGACTACGAGCAGTACTTC
.	.	TRBV29-1	TRBJ2-6	CSVSSSGANVLTF	TGCAGCGTTTCGTCCTCTGGGGCCAACGTCCTGACTTTC
.	TRBD2	TRBV2	TRBJ2-2	CASRNGGYTGELFF	TGTGCCAGCAGAAACGGGGGGTACACCGGGGAGCTGTTTTTT
.	.	TRBV15	TRBJ2-6	CATSRGGARSGANVLTF	TGTGCCACCAGCAGAGGGGGGGCCCGCTCTGGGGCCAACGTCCTGACTTTC
once	.	TRBV27	TRBJ2-7	CASSLGGAVGYEQYF	TGTGCCAGCAGTTTAGGGGGGGCGGTTGGGTACGAGCAGTACTTC
.	.	TRBV6-1	TRBJ2-3	CASSDLQGTTDTQYF	TGTGCCAGCAGTGACCTGCAGGGAACCACAGATACGCAGTATTTT
.	TRBD2	TRBV20-1	TRBJ2-1	CSASQSSGGTYNEQFF	TGCAGTGCTAGTCAGTCTAGCGGGGGAACCTACAATGAGCAGTTCTTC
few	TRBD2	TRBV6-2/TRBV6-3	TRBJ2-7	CASSLTSGSHEQYF	TGTGCCAGCAGCCTGACTAGCGGGAGCCACGAGCAGTACTTC
.	.	TRBV7-9	TRBJ2-7	CASTWGGDRGTRASYEQYF	TGTGCCAGCACCTGGGGTGGGGACAGAGGGACTAGGGCTTCCTACGAGCAGTACTTC
.	.	TRBV6-4	TRBJ1-2	CASSDSTKGYTF	TGTGCCAGCAGTGATTCGACCAAAGGCTACACCTTC
.	.	TRBV7-9	TRBJ2-3	CASSLGSGLDTQYF	TGTGCCAGCAGCTTAGGATCAGGGCTGGATACGCAGTATTTT
once	.	TRBV5-5	TRBJ1-1	CASNEAGMGTEAFF	TGTGCCAGCAACGAGGCGGGAATGGGGACTGAAGCTTTCTTT
.	TRBD1	TRBV25-1	TRBJ1-1	CASRGDRGPNTEAFF	TGTGCCAGCAGGGGGGACAGGGGACCGAACACTGAAGCTTTCTTT
.	.	TRBV30	TRBJ1-2	CAWSVLGGYNYGYTF	TGTGCCTGGAGTGTACTAGGGGGTTACAACTATGGCTACACCTTC